Following are 10 T cell receptor beta chains from one sample sequenced in a study of PD-L1 blockade in urothelial cancer. Using immunoSEQ multiplex PCR, the repertoire was profiled, and TCRdb retains in-frame clones only, with some absent. The sample consists of 90,000 to 130,000 clones, approximately 90% of them appearing once. As to time point: peripheral blood 6 weeks after treatment start. Sequences were derived from PBMCs, sampled around atezolizumab (anti-PD-L1) treatment. These receptors were taken from a man aged 55 to 70 with urothelial cancer.

This clone was observed a few times. The chain is built from TRBV28 and TRBJ2-7; a weak D match, TRBD1 (5 bases). CDR3 length equals 12 residues. Germline CDR1 reads MDHEN; CDR2 reads SYDVKM. V was trimmed by 5 bases and J by 3 bases, leaving 8 bases between them. CDR3 residues: CASSRGYYEQYF. The CDR3 DNA is TGTGCCAGCAGTAGGGGTTACTACGAGCAGTACTTC.

This clone has more than one count but fewer than ten. The chain recombines TRBV2 with TRBJ1-2; D possibly corresponds to TRBD1 (6 bases). CDR3 length equals 13 residues. V gave up 8 bases and J gave up 2 bases, with 12 bases separating them. Germline CDR1 is SNHLY and CDR2 is FYNNEI. The CDR3 sequence: CASGQQENYGYTF. The CDR3 region has the DNA TGTGCCAGCGGACAGCAAGAAAACTATGGCTACACCTTC. Based on the CDR3 plus reference TRBV2 and TRBJ1-2, the full variable domain is EPEVTQTPSHQVTQMGQEVILRCVPISNHLYFYWYRQILGQKVEFLVSFYNNEISEKSEIFDDQFSVERPDGSNFTLKIRSTKLEDSAMYFCASGQQENYGYTFGSGTRLTVV.

The chain has TRBV29-1 and TRBJ2-5; TRBD2 agrees at 10 bases. Germline V gene lookup returns CDR1 SQVTM and CDR2 ANQGSEA. V dropped 5 bases and J dropped 0; count of bases not matched to a gene: 12. CDR3 length: 17 amino acids. This CDR3 reads CSVRSYGGLADQETQYF. The CDR3 coding sequence is TGCAGCGTTAGAAGTTACGGAGGACTAGCGGACCAAGAGACCCAGTACTTC.

The rearrangement uses TRBV29-1 and TRBJ1-4; a possible D gene is TRBD1 (6 bases). CDR3 length: 12 residues. Germline values: CDR1 SQVTM, CDR2 ANQGSEA. V lost 4 bases and J 11 bases, leaving 14 bases between the germline ends. The CDR3 bases are TGCAGCGTTGCTTCAGGGGAAGGGAAACTGTTTTTT. This gives the protein CSVASGEGKLFF.

The rearrangement uses TRBV6-6 and TRBJ1-4; D unresolved. Germline CDR1 and CDR2: MNHNY and SVGAGI (reference sequence). CDR3 length: 14 residues. V was shortened by 6 bases and J by 0 bases, with 8 bases between the two germline ends. The CDR3 sequence: CASSLTPTNEKLFF. The DNA for the CDR3 is TGTGCCAGCAGCCTGACACCAACTAATGAAAAACTGTTTTTT.

V usage is TRBV19 and J usage is TRBJ2-5; 12 bases fit TRBD2. Trimming took 4 bases from V and 6 from J; bases not matched to a gene: 9. The CDR3 loop spans 16 amino acids. CDR1 LNHDA and CDR2 SQIVND come from the germline V gene (reference sequence). DNA for the CDR3: TGTGCCAGTAGTACAGGACTAGCGGGGCTTGCAAAGACCCAGTACTTC. It specifies CASSTGLAGLAKTQYF.

This rearrangement joins TRBV18 to TRBJ2-7; 13 positions match TRBD2. CDR1 KGHSH and CDR2 LQKENI come from the germline V gene. This CDR3 has 21 amino acids. V gave up 3 bases and J gave up 4 bases; unmatched junction bases: 21. CDR3 nucleotides: TGTGCCAGCTCACCGCTCCCAGTGGGGCAAAGACTAGCGGGGGGACAGTACGAGCAGTACTTC. Protein product: CASSPLPVGQRLAGGQYEQYF.

The gene calls are TRBV7-2 and TRBJ2-7; 13 bases line up with TRBD2. V dropped 5 bases and J dropped 3; count of bases not matched to a gene: 1. From germline, CDR1 is SGHTA and CDR2 FQGNSA. The CDR3 is made up of 14 amino acids. CDR3 sequence: CASSGTSGIYEQYF. The CDR3 DNA sequence: TGTGCCAGCAGCGGGACTAGCGGGATCTACGAGCAGTACTTC.

Concerning this clone: Other DNA sequences in the sample encode the same CDR3. The chain links TRBV5-6 to TRBJ2-7, with TRBD1 identical over 7 bases. J gave up 3 bases and V 0 bases, and 0 bases lay outside the gene matches. CDR1 is SGHDT and CDR2 is YYEEEE in the germline V gene. The CDR3 extends over 13 amino acids. CDR3 protein: CASSLDRGYEQYF. CDR3 coding DNA: TGTGCCAGCAGCTTGGACAGGGGCTACGAGCAGTACTTC.

This chain joins TRBV6-1 and TRBJ2-7; 11 bases line up with TRBD2. This CDR3 contains 13 residues. Germline loops: CDR1 MNHNS, CDR2 SASEGT. V shed 6 bases and J 6 bases; nucleotides not matched to a gene: 4. CDR3 sequence (DNA): TGTGCCAGCAGGGTAGCGGGGGGGGGCGAGCAGTACTTC. This encodes CASRVAGGGEQYF.